A selection of T cell receptor beta chains follows, all from one sample in a study of technical replicates of blood from four donors. Method: immunoSEQ multiplex PCR; TCRdb's copy keeps in-frame clones and lacks some. The table lists approximately 70,000 clones, approximately 97% of them singletons, with more than 0.25% in the top ten. The sequencing sample was made of T cells isolated from PBMCs. These receptors originate from a human donor in good health. The CDR3 runs from the conserved cysteine through the conserved F or W. D genes are given only for firm matches. Some rows mark clone size as missing; the rest say once, few, many or name a class of expanded clone.

>TRBD2|15|TRBV18|TRBJ2-3|NA
CASSGGLAGTDTQYF
TGTGCCAGCTCCGGGGGACTAGCGGGCACAGATACGCAGTATTTT
>TRBD2|15|TRBV5-4|TRBJ2-3|NA
CASSLGLADTDTQYF
TGTGCCAGCAGCTTGGGACTAGCGGACACAGATACGCAGTATTTT
>NA|13|TRBV27|TRBJ1-1|NA
CASSLYLNTEAFF
TGTGCCAGCAGTTTATACTTGAACACTGAAGCTTTCTTT
>NA|15|TRBV7-9|TRBJ1-2|NA
CASSAEGDLSYGYTF
TGTGCCAGCAGCGCCGAGGGGGATTTGAGCTATGGCTACACCTTC
>NA|15|TRBV27|TRBJ1-1|NA
CASSPRDKVGTEAFF
TGTGCCAGCAGTCCAAGGGACAAGGTCGGCACTGAAGCTTTCTTT
>NA|15|TRBV4-2|TRBJ1-4|NA
CASSQGRQDGEKLFF
TGTGCCAGCAGCCAAGGAAGACAGGACGGTGAAAAACTGTTTTTT
>TRBD2|15|TRBV4-1|TRBJ2-7|once
CASSQVGGWINEQYF
TGCGCCAGCAGCCAAGTGGGAGGGTGGATCAACGAGCAGTACTTC
>TRBD1|15|TRBV7-8|TRBJ1-5|NA
CASSSGTGINQPQHF
TGTGCCAGCAGCTCCGGGACAGGGATTAATCAGCCCCAGCATTTT
>NA|13|TRBV28|TRBJ2-5|NA
CASSSGGLETQYF
TGTGCCAGCAGTTCCGGGGGGCTAGAGACCCAGTACTTC
>NA|13|TRBV11-2|TRBJ2-5|NA
CASSIGVQETQYF
TGTGCCAGCAGCATAGGAGTCCAAGAGACCCAGTACTTC
>NA|14|TRBV19|TRBJ1-1|NA
CASSLSRGNTEAFF
TGTGCCAGTAGCCTATCCCGGGGGAACACTGAAGCTTTCTTT
>NA|14|TRBV4-3|TRBJ1-3|NA
CASSQDLGYNTIYF
TGCGCCAGCAGCCAAGATCTCGGGTATAACACCATATATTTT
>TRBD2|14|TRBV10-2|TRBJ2-7|NA
CASTVTSASYEQYF
TGCGCCAGCACAGTAACTAGCGCCTCCTACGAGCAGTACTTC
>NA|14|TRBV7-9|TRBJ2-1|NA
CASSLGPRSDEQFF
TGTGCCAGCAGCTTAGGCCCCCGGAGCGATGAGCAGTTCTTC
>TRBD1|14|TRBV6-1|TRBJ2-5|once
CASSVGTVGETQYF
TGTGCCAGCAGTGTTGGGACAGTGGGCGAGACCCAGTACTTC
>TRBD1|13|TRBV29-1|TRBJ1-1|NA
CSVVGGMNTEAFF
TGCAGCGTTGTAGGGGGCATGAACACTGAAGCTTTCTTT
>NA|14|TRBV19|TRBJ2-7|NA
CASSIGVLAYEQYF
TGTGCCAGTAGTATCGGGGTACTAGCCTACGAGCAGTACTTC
>NA|15|TRBV4-2|TRBJ2-5|once
CASSLEDRSQETQYF
TGTGCCAGCAGCCTAGAAGACAGGAGCCAAGAGACCCAGTACTTC
>TRBD2|15|TRBV7-6|TRBJ2-1|NA
CASSRLAGENNEQFF
TGTGCCAGCAGCCGACTAGCGGGAGAAAACAATGAGCAGTTCTTC
>NA|13|TRBV5-6|TRBJ2-4|once
CASSLYQKNIQYF
TGTGCCAGCAGCTTGTATCAGAAAAACATTCAGTACTTC
>NA|14|TRBV5-8|TRBJ1-2|NA
CASTPIQGPYGYTF
TGTGCCAGCACCCCCATACAGGGCCCCTATGGCTACACCTTC